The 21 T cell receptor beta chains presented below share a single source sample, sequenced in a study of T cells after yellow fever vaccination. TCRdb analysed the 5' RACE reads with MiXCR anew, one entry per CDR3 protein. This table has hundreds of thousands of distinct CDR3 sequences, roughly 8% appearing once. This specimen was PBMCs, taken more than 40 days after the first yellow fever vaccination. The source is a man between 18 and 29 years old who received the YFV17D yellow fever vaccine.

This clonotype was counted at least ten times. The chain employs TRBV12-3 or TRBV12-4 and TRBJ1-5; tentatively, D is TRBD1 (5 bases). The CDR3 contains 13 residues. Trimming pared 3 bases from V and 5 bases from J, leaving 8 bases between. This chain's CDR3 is CASSLGVDQPQHF. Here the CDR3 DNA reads TGTGCCAGCAGTTTGGGGGTAGATCAGCCCCAGCATTTT.

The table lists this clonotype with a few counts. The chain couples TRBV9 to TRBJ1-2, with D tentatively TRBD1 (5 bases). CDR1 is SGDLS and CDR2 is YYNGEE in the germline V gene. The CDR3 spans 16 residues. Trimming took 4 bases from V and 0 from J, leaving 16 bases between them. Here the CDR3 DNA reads TGTGCCAGCAGCATGGGGGAGGGCCGGACTAACTATGGCTACACCTTC. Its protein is CASSMGEGRTNYGYTF.

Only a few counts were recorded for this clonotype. The chain's CDR3 is CSASPRTSGAYEQFF. In DNA, the CDR3 is TGCAGTGCTAGCCCCCGGACTAGCGGGGCCTATGAGCAGTTCTTC. V is TRBV20-1 and J is TRBJ2-1; 12 bases match TRBD2. CDR1 is DFQATT, CDR2 SNEGSKA, per germline (reference sequence). CDR3 length: 15 residues. Germline trimming cut 3 bases from V and 8 bases from J; bases unmatched to any gene: 8.

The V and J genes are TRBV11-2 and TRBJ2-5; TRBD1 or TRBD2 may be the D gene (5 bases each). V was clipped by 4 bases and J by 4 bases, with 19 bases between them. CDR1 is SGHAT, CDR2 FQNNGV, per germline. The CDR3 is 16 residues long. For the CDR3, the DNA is TGTGCCAGCAGCTCAGGAAGGGAAACGGGGCCAGAGACCCAGTACTTC. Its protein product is CASSSGRETGPETQYF.

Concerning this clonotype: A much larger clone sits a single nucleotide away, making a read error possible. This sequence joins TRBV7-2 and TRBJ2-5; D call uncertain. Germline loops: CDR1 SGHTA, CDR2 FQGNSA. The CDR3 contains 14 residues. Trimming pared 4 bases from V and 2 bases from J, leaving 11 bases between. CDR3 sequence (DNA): TGTGCCAGCAGCTCAGCGAGCAGTCAAGAGACCCAGTACTTC. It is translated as CASSSASSQETQYF.

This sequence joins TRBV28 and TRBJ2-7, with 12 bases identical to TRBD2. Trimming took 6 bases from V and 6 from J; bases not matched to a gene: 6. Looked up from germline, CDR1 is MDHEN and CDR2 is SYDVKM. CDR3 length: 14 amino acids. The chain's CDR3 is CASSQLAGGTEQYV. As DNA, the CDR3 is TGTGCCAGCAGCCAACTAGCGGGGGGAACCGAGCAGTACGTC.

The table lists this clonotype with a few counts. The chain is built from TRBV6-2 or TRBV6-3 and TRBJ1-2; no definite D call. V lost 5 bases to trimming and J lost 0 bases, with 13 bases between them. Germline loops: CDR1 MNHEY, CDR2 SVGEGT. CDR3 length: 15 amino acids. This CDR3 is CASSLSLGPNYGYTF. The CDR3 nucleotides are TGTGCCAGCAGTCTCTCACTCGGCCCTAACTATGGCTACACCTTC.

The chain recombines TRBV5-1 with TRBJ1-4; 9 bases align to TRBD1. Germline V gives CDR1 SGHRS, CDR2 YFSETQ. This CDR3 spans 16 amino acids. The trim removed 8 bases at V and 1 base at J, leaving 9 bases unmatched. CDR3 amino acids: CASSRDRVETNEKLFF. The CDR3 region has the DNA TGCGCCAGTTCCCGGGACAGGGTAGAAACTAATGAAAAACTGTTTTTT.

The CDR3: CASSLESGYTIYF. CDR3 bases: TGTGCCAGCAGCTTAGAAAGTGGCTACACCATATATTTT. This rearrangement joins TRBV7-2 to TRBJ1-3; D unclear. The CDR3 is 13 residues long. The V and J ends lost 1 base and 8 bases respectively, with 9 bases between them. Per the germline V gene, CDR1 is SGHTA and CDR2 is FQGNSA.

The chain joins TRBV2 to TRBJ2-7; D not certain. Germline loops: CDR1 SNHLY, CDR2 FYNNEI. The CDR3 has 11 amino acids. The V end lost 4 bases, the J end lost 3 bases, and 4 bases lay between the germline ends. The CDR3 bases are TGTGCCAGCAGTGCAGGCTACGAGCAGTACGTC. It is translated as CASSAGYEQYV.

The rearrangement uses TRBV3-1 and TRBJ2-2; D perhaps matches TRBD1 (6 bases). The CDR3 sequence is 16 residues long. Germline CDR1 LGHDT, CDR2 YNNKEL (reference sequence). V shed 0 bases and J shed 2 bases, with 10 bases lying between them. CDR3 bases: TGTGCCAGCAGCCAAGAGACAGGCTTTAACACCGGGGAGCTGTTTTTT. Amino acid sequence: CASSQETGFNTGELFF.

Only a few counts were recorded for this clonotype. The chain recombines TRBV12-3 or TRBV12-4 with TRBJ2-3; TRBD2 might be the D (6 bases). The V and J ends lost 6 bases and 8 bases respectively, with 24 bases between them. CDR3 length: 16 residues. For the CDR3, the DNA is TGTGCCAGCAGCAACCCGGGACTCTTGGTACGCGGTACGCAGTATTTT. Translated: CASSNPGLLVRGTQYF.

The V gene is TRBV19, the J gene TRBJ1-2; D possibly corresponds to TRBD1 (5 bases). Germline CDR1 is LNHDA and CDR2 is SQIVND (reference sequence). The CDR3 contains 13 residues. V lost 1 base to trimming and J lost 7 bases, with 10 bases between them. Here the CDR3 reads CASSIGQRGGYTF. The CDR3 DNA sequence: TGTGCCAGTAGTATAGGACAGCGAGGTGGCTACACCTTC.

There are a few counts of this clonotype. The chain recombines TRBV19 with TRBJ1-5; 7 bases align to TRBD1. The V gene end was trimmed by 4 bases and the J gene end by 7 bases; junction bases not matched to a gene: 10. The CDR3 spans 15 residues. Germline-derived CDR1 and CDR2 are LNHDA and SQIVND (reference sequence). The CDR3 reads CASSTYTGDLQPQHF. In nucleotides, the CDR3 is TGTGCCAGTAGTACCTATACAGGGGACCTCCAGCCCCAGCATTTT.

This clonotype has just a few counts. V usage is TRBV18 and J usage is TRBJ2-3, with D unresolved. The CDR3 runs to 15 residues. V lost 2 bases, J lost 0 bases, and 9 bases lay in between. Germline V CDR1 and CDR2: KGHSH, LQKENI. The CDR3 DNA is TGTGCCAGCTCACCATTTTCGGAGAGCACAGATACGCAGTATTTT. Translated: CASSPFSESTDTQYF.

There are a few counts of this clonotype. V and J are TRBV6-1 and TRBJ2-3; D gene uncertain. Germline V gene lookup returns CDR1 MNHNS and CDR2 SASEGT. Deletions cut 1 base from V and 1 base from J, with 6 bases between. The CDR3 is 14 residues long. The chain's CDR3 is CASSEVVGTDTQYF. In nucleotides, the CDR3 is TGTGCCAGCAGTGAAGTGGTGGGCACAGATACGCAGTATTTT.

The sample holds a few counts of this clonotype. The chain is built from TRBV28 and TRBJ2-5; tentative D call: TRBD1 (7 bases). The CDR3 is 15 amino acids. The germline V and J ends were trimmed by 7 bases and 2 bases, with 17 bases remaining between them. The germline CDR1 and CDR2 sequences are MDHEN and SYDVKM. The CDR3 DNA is TGTGCCAGCAATATCCGCGCGGGACAGCAAGAGACCCAGTACTTC. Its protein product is CASNIRAGQQETQYF.

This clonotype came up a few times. The CDR3 coding sequence is TGTGCCAGCAGCGAAGGGACAGGGGGACCCGGGGAGCTGTTTTTT. Amino acid sequence: CASSEGTGGPGELFF. J is TRBJ2-2 and V is TRBV5-4, with 11 bases fitting TRBD1. Germline V CDR1 and CDR2: SGHNT, YYREEE (reference sequence). The J segment lost 6 bases and the V segment lost 4 bases, leaving 5 bases of the junction unmatched. The CDR3 length is 15 residues. Full variable domain (missing parts from reference TRBV5-4 and TRBJ2-2): ETGVTQSPTHLIKTRGQQVTLRCSSQSGHNTVSWYQQALGQGPQFIFQYYREEENGRGNFPPRFSGLQFPNYSSELNVNALELDDSALYLCASSEGTGGPGELFFGEGSRLTVL.

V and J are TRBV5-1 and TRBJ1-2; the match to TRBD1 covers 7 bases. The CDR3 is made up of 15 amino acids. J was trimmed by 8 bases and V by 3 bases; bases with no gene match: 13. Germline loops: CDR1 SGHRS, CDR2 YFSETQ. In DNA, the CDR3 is TGCGCCAGCAGCTCCCTCGAGGGACAGAAGATCGGCTACACCTTC. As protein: CASSSLEGQKIGYTF.

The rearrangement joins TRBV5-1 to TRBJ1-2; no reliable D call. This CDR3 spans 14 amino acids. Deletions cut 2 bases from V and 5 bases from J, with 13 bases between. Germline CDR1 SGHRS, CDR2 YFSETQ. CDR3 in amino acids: CASSFRTGGYGYTF. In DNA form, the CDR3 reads TGCGCCAGCAGCTTTCGGACGGGCGGATATGGCTACACCTTC.

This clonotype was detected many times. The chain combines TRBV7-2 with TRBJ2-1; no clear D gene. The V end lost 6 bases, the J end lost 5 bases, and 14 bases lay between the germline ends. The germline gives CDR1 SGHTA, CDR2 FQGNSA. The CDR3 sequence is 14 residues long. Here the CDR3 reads CASRRNLIDNEQFF. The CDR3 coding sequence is TGTGCCAGCAGGAGGAACCTAATCGACAATGAGCAGTTCTTC.